This T cell receptor beta chain was identified during a study of T cell repertoires in cytomegalovirus infection. Study context: Public TCR beta signatures provided an indication of both CMV infection and a matching HLA type.

Study observations and caveats: The study found HLA-C-restricted CMV-specific TCR beta clonotypes dominating the ex vivo response.

This clonotype turned up a few times. Antigen unknown. TCRdb re-called the reads through MiXCR, storing one row per CDR3 protein. In the table there are about 460,000 distinct CDR3 sequences, roughly 12% of which are singletons. Trimming pared 2 bases from V and 1 base from J, leaving 14 bases between. The CDR3 covers 16 residues. Germline CDR1 reads LNHDA; CDR2 reads SQIVND (reference sequence). J is TRBJ1-1 and V is TRBV19; D is ambiguous. Sequencing was performed on PBMCs. The clonotype originates from a human donor in good health (CMV status not recorded). Some clones in this sample may be carry-over from other donors' samples. DNA for the CDR3: TGTGCCAGTAGTATAAAATACAGCCCAGCGAACACTGAAGCTTTCTTT. It encodes CASSIKYSPANTEAFF.